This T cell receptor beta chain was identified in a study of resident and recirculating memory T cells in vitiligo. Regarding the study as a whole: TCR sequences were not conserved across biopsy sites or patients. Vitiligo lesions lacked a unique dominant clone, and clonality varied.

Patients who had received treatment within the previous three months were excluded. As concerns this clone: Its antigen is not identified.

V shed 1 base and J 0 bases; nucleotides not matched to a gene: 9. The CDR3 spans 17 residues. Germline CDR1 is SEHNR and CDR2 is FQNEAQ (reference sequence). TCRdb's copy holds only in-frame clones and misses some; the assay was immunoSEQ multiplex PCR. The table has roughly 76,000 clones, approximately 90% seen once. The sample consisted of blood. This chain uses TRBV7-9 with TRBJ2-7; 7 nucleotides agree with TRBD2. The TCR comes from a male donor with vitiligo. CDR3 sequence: CASSLGDYSRSSYEQYF. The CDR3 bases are TGTGCCAGCAGCTTAGGGGACTACTCGAGGAGCTCCTACGAGCAGTACTTC.